The table lists the clone carrying this T cell receptor beta chain with a few counts. TCRdb re-called the RT-PCR reads with MiXCR, one entry per CDR3 protein. The sample gives around 200,000 distinct CDR3 sequences, over 30% of which show up once; 11% is in the top ten. The source of the sample is a study of patients and donors after allogeneic stem cell transplantation. Between the trimmed V and J ends, which lost 6 bases and 2 bases, there was a span of 7 bases. This CDR3 is built from 12 residues. The V call is TRBV12-3 or TRBV12-4, the J call TRBJ1-2; no clear D. The sample was blood, either unsorted or a sorted T cell fraction (not recorded which). The TCR was taken from a human donor who was either an allogeneic HSCT recipient or a stem cell or donor lymphocyte infusion donor (not recorded which). It is not recorded whose cells these are; they may come from a transplant donor. CDR3 amino acids: CASRIGNYGYTF. The CDR3 nucleotides are TGTGCCAGCAGGATCGGGAACTATGGCTACACCTTC.